This T cell receptor beta chain derives from a study of blood T cell repertoires in COVID-19. The CDR3 consists of 20 residues. V lost 0 bases and J lost 6; bases outside the gene matches: 16. CDR1 is MGHRA, CDR2 YSYEKL, per germline. As originally analysed: Researchers report that nucleated cell counts were estimated from reference gene primer amplification. Repertoires were generated with immunoSEQ multiplex PCR, while TCRdb's copy carries only in-frame clones and drops some. V, J and clone size derive from that table, while D and trimming were established from the DNA sequence. Among roughly 300,000 clones listed, roughly 87% were seen once.

The origin of this receptor is a human donor in a cohort sampled during active COVID-19. This chain connects TRBV4-1 to TRBJ2-1; 11 positions agree with TRBD2. Input material: peripheral blood. The CDR3 protein is CASSQDAASGRIIQFNEQFF. CDR3 DNA: TGCGCCAGCAGCCAAGATGCAGCTAGCGGGAGGATAATACAGTTCAATGAGCAGTTCTTC.